The clone carrying this T cell receptor beta chain has only a few counts. Its antigen is as yet unknown. Per the germline V gene, CDR1 is SGHRS and CDR2 is YFSETQ. This CDR3 has 14 residues. V lost 3 bases and J 5 bases, leaving 11 bases between the germline ends. The data derive from a study of T cells after yellow fever vaccination. General study results and limits: Although most clonotypes did not, a small share appeared in both CD4 and CD8 compartments. One caveat is that FACS-sorted repertoires could contain abundant clonotypes contaminating from the bulk population. Once the booster was given, most primary-vaccination clones reappeared, at approximately 97% for CD4 and over 70% for CD8.

Template switching by 5'RACE produced TCR cDNA, adding a universal primer site and UMIs. TCRdb redid the calling of the 5' RACE reads with MiXCR, one entry per CDR3 protein. This sample has hundreds of thousands of distinct CDR3 sequences, with approximately 10% found just once. The receptor's source is a man aged 18 to 29 who received the YFV17D yellow fever vaccine. The gene calls are TRBV5-1 and TRBJ1-4, with D possibly being TRBD1 (6 bases). The specimen comprised CD4+ T cells sorted from PBMCs, sampled 5 days after the yellow fever booster vaccination. Here the CDR3 reads CASSWGGANEKLFF. In nucleotides, the CDR3 is TGCGCCAGCAGCTGGGGGGGCGCGAATGAAAAACTGTTTTTT.